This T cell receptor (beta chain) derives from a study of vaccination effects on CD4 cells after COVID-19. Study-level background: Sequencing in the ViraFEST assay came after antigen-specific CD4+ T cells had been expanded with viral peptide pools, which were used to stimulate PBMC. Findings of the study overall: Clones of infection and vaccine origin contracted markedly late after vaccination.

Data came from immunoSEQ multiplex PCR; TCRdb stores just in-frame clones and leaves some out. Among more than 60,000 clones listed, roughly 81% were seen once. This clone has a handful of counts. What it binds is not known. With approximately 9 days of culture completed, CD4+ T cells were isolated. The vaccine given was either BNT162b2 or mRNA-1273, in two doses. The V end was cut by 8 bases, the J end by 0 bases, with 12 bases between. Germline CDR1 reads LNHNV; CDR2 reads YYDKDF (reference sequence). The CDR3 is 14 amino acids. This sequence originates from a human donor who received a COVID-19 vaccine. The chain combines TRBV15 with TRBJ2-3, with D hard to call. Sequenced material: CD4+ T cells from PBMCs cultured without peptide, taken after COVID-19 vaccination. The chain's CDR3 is CATRSLSSTDTQYF. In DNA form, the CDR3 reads TGTGCCACCCGCTCCTTGTCTAGCACAGATACGCAGTATTTT.